This T cell receptor beta chain stems from a study of blood T cell repertoires in COVID-19. Whole-study context: The United States, Italy and Spain were the sources of the acute and convalescent COVID-19 samples.

This clone appeared a single time. Data came from immunoSEQ multiplex PCR; TCRdb stores just in-frame clones and leaves some out. The sample contains about 110,000 clones, less than 75% of which appear only once. Germline CDR1 reads SGHTA; CDR2 reads FQGTGA. The CDR3 spans 14 residues. V dropped 1 base and J dropped 8; count of bases not matched to a gene: 7. Specimen: peripheral blood. The chain combines TRBV7-3 with TRBJ1-2; 7 positions agree with TRBD1. This receptor was taken from a woman aged 35 to 49 with acute or convalescent COVID-19. CDR3 DNA sequence: TGTGCCAGCAGCTTAAAGGGGGACAGTATAGGCTACACCTTC. Its protein product is CASSLKGDSIGYTF.